Shown below are 9 T cell receptor beta chains from a single sample sequenced in a study of shared clonotypes between healthy human individuals. Naive CD8 cells comprised CD45RO-negative, CCR7-positively selected cells, excluding terminally differentiated effector memory CD45RA+ cells. Method: immunoSEQ multiplex PCR; TCRdb's copy keeps in-frame clones and lacks some. The sample lists roughly 2.1 million clones; more than 85% were seen once. Sequenced input: naive CD8+ T cells from PBMCs. These receptors were taken from a man aged 18 to 35 in good health. Some clones in this sample may be carry-over from other donors' samples.

The chain carries TRBV21-1 and TRBJ2-1; TRBD2, as called in the table, went unchecked against the DNA. TRBV21-1 is a known pseudogene. The CDR3 is made up of 17 amino acids. As DNA, the CDR3 is TGTGCCAGCAGCACGGGACTAGCGGGAGAGAGGCTACTCGCGCAGTTCTTC. Protein product: CASSTGLAGERLLAQFF.

The rearrangement links TRBV6-4 to TRBJ2-7, with a weak D call TRBD2 (5 bases). Trimming stripped 1 base from V and 6 bases from J, with 16 bases between. The CDR3 contains 15 residues. Germline V gene lookup returns CDR1 MRHNA and CDR2 SNTAGT. The CDR3 is CASSDFRGRLCEQYF. CDR3 coding DNA: TGTGCCAGCAGTGACTTCAGAGGGAGACTTTGCGAGCAGTACTTC.

The chain is built from TRBV7-9 and TRBJ2-7, with 9 nucleotides matching TRBD1. The trim removed 6 bases at V and 3 bases at J, leaving 9 bases unmatched. The CDR3 spans 15 residues. CDR1 and CDR2 from the germline V gene are SEHNR and FQNEAQ (reference sequence). The DNA of the CDR3 is TGTGCCAGCAGTGATTGGGGGACAGGGAACTACGAGCAGTACTTC. It yields the protein CASSDWGTGNYEQYF.

For the CDR3, the DNA is TGTGCCAGCAGCTTTTTATTGGGGTCAGCCGATAATTCACCCCTCCACTTT. Protein sequence: CASSFLLGSADNSPLHF. This chain connects TRBV7-9 to TRBJ1-6; D is ambiguous. CDR1 SEHNR and CDR2 FQNEAQ come from the germline V gene (reference sequence). The CDR3 contains 17 residues. With 3 bases removed from V and 5 bases from J, the gap between germline ends came to 17 bases.

The rearrangement joins TRBV30 to TRBJ1-6; TRBD1 matches at 9 bases. The CDR3 contains 13 residues. The germline gives CDR1 GTSNPN, CDR2 SVGIG (reference sequence). Unmatched junction bases numbered 3, after V lost 3 bases and J lost 9 bases. The CDR3 reads CAWRGDRASPLHF. For the CDR3, the DNA is TGTGCCTGGAGAGGGGACAGGGCTTCACCCCTCCACTTT.

This clone was observed once. Within the sample, other DNA sequences also encode this same CDR3. The rearrangement joins TRBV11-2 to TRBJ2-7, with D hard to call. This CDR3 has 13 residues. Trimming took 2 bases from V and 2 from J, leaving 7 bases between them. Germline V CDR1 and CDR2: SGHAT, FQNNGV. CDR3: CASSLSPTYEQYF. The CDR3 DNA reads TGTGCCAGCAGCTTATCGCCTACCTACGAGCAGTACTTC.

With respect to this clone: Other DNA sequences from this sample encode an identical CDR3 as well. The rearrangement joins TRBV28 to TRBJ1-1, with a tentative D call TRBD1 (5 bases). This CDR3 has 13 residues. V lost 3 bases, J lost 1 base, and 6 bases lay in between. Germline V lookup: CDR1 MDHEN, CDR2 SYDVKM. CDR3 loop: CASSFRENTEAFF. CDR3 DNA: TGTGCCAGCAGTTTCAGGGAGAACACTGAAGCTTTCTTT.

CDR3 protein: CASSPRQAIPDEAFF. The CDR3 nucleotides are TGTGCCAGCAGCCCCCGACAGGCCATACCGGATGAAGCTTTCTTT. The V gene is TRBV7-9, the J gene TRBJ1-1; D perhaps matches TRBD1 (6 bases). V was clipped by 5 bases and J by 7 bases, with 20 bases between them. CDR1 is SEHNR, CDR2 FQNEAQ, per germline (reference sequence). The CDR3 consists of 15 residues.

This clone was detected only once. The V and J genes are TRBV7-8 and TRBJ2-7; D ambiguous. CDR3 length equals 16 residues. Trimming shortened V by 1 base and J by 2 bases, and 15 bases separated the two germline ends. In germline, CDR1 is SGHVS, CDR2 FQNEAQ. This CDR3 is CASSLGRNRSPYEQYF. As DNA, the CDR3 is TGTGCCAGCAGCTTAGGCAGAAACCGATCCCCCTACGAGCAGTACTTC.